The clone carrying this TCR beta chain was seen only a few times. What it recognizes is unknown. CD45RO/CCR7/CD25/CD127/CD95/CD27 separated CD4+ naive, central memory, regulatory and stem cell-like memory cells by sorting. This record belongs to a study of beta chain features in type 1 diabetes. This CDR3 region has 14 residues. V was trimmed by 2 bases and J by 7 bases, leaving 12 bases between them. Germline lookup yields CDR1 MDHEN and CDR2 SYDVKM. Sequenced material consisted of expressed TCRB transcripts (all of the isolated RNA was reverse transcribed). Here immunoSEQ multiplex PCR was the method, and the copy in TCRdb shows in-frame clones only, minus some. This sample has around 260,000 clones, with roughly 21% found just once. Study conclusions and caveats: Moderate but significant shortening of TCRB CDR3s was recorded in all four CD4+ subsets from Type 1 diabetes patients.

The sequencing sample was made of naive CD4+ T cells from blood. The V gene is TRBV28, the J gene TRBJ2-4; D might be TRBD2 (6 bases). The TCR comes from a woman between 40 and 50 years old with type 1 diabetes. DNA of the CDR3: TGTGCCAGCAGTTTAGGAGGGGCGCTGAACATTCAGTACTTC. This translates into CASSLGGALNIQYF.